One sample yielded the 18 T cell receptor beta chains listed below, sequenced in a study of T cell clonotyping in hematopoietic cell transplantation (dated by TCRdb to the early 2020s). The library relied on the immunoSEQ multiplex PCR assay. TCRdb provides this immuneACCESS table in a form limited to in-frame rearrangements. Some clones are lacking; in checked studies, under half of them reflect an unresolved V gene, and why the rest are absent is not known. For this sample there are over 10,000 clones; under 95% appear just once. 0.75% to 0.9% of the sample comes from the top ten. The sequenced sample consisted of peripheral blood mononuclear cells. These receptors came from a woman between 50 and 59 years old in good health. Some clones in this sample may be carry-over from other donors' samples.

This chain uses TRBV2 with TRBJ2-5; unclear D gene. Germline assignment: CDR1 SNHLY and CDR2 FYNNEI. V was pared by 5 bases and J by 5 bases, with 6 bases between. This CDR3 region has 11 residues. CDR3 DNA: TGTGCCAGCAGTAAAGGCGAGACCCAGTACTTC. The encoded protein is CASSKGETQYF.

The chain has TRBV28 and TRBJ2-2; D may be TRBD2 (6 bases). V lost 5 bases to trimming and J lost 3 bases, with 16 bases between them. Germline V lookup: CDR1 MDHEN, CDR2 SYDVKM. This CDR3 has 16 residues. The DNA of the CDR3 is TGTGCCAGCAGTGGGAGGACATGGTACGACACCGGGGAGCTGTTTTTT. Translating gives CASSGRTWYDTGELFF.

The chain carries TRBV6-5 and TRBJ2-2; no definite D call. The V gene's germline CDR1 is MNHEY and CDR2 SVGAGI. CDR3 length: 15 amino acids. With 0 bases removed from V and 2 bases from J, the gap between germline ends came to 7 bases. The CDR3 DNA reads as TGTGCCAGCAGTTACTCCGACCGAAACACCGGGGAGCTGTTTTTT. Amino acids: CASSYSDRNTGELFF.

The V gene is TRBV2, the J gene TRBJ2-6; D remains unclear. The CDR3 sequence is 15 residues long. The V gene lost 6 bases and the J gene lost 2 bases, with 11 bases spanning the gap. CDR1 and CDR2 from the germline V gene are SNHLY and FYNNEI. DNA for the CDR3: TGTGCCAGCAGGTCTTACAGTCCTGGGGCCAACGTCCTGACTTTC. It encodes CASRSYSPGANVLTF.

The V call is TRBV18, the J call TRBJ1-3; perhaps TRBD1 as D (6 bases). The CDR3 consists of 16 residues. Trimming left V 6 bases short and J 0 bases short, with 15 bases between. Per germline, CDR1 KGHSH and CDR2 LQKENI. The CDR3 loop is CASSPSQGISGNTIYF. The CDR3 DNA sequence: TGTGCCAGCTCCCCATCTCAGGGGATCTCTGGAAACACCATATATTTT.

The CDR3 is CASSRDLTDNYGYTF. The CDR3 region has the DNA TGTGCCAGCTCACGTGACTTGACAGATAACTATGGCTACACCTTC. This chain connects TRBV18 to TRBJ1-2; a weak D match, TRBD1 (5 bases). V lost 4 bases to trimming and J lost 1 base, with 13 bases between them. The CDR3 extends over 15 amino acids. The germline CDR1 and CDR2 sequences are KGHSH and LQKENI.

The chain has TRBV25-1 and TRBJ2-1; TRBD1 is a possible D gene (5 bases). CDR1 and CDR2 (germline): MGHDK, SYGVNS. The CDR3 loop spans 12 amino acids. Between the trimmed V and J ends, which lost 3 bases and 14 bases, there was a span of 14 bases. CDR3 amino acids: CASSDVRGGEFF. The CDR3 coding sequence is TGTGCCAGCAGTGATGTTAGGGGTGGGGAGTTCTTC. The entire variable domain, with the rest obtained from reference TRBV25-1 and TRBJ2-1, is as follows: EADIYQTPRYLVIGTGKKITLECSQTMGHDKMYWYQQDPGMELHLIHYSYGVNSTEKGDLSSESTVSRIRTEHFPLTLESARPSHTSQYLCASSDVRGGEFFGPGTRLTVL.

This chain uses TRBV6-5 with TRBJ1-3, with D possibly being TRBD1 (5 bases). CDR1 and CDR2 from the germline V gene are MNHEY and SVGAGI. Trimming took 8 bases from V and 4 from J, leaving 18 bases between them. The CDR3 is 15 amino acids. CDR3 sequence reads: CASSIRGRQGNTIYF. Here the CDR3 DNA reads TGTGCCAGCTCCATTAGGGGACGACAGGGAAACACCATATATTTT.

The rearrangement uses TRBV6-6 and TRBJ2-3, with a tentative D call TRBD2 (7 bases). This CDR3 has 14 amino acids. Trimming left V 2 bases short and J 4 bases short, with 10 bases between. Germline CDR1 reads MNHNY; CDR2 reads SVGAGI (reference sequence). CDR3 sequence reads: CASSYGGAPDTQYF. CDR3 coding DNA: TGTGCCAGCAGTTACGGGGGGGCCCCAGATACGCAGTATTTT.

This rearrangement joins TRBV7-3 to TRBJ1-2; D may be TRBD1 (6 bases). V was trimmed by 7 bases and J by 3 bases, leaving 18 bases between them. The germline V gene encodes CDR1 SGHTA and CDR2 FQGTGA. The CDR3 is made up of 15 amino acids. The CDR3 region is CASNRSGGGDYGYTF. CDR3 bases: TGTGCCAGCAATAGGTCCGGGGGCGGTGACTATGGCTACACCTTC.

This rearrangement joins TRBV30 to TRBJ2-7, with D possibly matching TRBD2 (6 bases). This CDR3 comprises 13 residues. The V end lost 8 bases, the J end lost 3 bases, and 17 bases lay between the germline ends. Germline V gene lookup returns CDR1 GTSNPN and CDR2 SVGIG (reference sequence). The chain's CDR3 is CAGRRGSIYEQYF. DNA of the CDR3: TGTGCCGGAAGGCGGGGATCCATCTACGAGCAGTACTTC.

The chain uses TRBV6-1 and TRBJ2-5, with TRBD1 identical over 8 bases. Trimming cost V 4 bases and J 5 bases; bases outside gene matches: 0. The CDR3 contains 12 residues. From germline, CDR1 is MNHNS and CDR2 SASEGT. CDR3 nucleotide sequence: TGTGCCAGCAGTGGACAGGGGGAGACCCAGTACTTC. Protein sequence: CASSGQGETQYF.

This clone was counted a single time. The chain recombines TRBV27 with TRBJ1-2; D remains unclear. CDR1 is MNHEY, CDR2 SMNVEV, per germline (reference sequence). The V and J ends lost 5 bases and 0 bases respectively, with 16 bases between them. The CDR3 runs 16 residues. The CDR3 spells CASSPQTLRPNYGYTF. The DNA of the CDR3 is TGTGCCAGCAGTCCACAGACACTTCGTCCTAACTATGGCTACACCTTC.

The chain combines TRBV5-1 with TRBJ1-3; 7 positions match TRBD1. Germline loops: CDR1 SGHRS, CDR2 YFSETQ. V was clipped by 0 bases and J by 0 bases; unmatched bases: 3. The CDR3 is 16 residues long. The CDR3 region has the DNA TGCGCCAGCAGCTTGGGAGGACAGGTCTCTGGAAACACCATATATTTT. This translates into CASSLGGQVSGNTIYF.

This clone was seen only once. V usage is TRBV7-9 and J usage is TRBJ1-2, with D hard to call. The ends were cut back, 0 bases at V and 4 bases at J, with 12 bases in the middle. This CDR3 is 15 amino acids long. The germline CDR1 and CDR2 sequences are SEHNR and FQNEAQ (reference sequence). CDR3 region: CASSLAAIRVYGYTF. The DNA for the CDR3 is TGTGCCAGCAGCTTAGCGGCCATCCGCGTCTATGGCTACACCTTC.

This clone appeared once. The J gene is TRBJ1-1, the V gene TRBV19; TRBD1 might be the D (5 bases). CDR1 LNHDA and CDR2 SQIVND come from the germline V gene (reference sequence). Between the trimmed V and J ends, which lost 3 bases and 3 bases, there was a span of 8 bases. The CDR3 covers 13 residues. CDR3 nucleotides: TGTGCCAGTAGTATCGGGGCAGACACTGAAGCTTTCTTT. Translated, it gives CASSIGADTEAFF.

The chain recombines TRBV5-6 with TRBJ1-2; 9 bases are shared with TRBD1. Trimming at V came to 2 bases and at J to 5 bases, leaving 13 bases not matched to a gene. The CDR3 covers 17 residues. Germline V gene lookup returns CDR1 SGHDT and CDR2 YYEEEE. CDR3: CASSFRGQGNSLYGYTF. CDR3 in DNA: TGTGCCAGCAGCTTTCGGGGACAGGGTAATTCCTTATATGGCTACACCTTC.

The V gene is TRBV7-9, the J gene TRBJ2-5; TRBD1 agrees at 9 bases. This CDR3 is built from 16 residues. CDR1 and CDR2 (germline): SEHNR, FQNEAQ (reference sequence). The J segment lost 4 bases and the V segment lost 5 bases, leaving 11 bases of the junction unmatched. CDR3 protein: CASSRPGQGVGETQYF. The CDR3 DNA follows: TGTGCCAGCAGCCGACCGGGACAGGGTGTTGGAGAGACCCAGTACTTC.